This passage covers 12 T cell receptor beta chains from one sample sequenced in a study of T cell responses to AZD1222 COVID-19 vaccine. TCRdb's table, derived via immunoSEQ multiplex PCR, lists solely in-frame clones and lacks some. The sample records more than 85,000 clones, around 90% being singletons. Sequencing was performed on peripheral blood, taken on day 0 of AZD1222 vaccination. The receptors were gathered from an adult in good health.

On this clone: An end of the junction differs from the germline gene, which may be a read error. The chain couples TRBV9 to TRBJ1-2; 7 positions match TRBD1. Germline V CDR1 and CDR2: SGDLS, YYNGEE. CDR3 length: 14 residues. This CDR3 reads CASTVDRANYGYTF. As DNA, the CDR3 is TGTGCCAGCACCGTAGACAGGGCTAACTATGGCTACACCTTC.

The chain has TRBV5-1 and TRBJ2-3, with 9 bases fitting TRBD1. V was clipped by 0 bases and J by 3 bases; unmatched bases: 2. From germline, CDR1 is SGHRS and CDR2 YFSETQ. There are 15 residues in the CDR3. The CDR3 sequence is CASSLGTGETDTQYF. CDR3 nucleotides: TGCGCCAGCAGCTTGGGGACAGGGGAAACAGATACGCAGTATTTT.

The J gene is TRBJ1-1, the V gene TRBV10-2, with D perhaps matching TRBD1 (6 bases). The CDR3 has 12 amino acids. Germline V gene data show CDR1 as WSHSY and CDR2 as SAAADI. The V gene lost 3 bases and the J gene lost 5 bases, with 7 bases spanning the gap. In DNA, the CDR3 is TGCGCCAGCAGTGAAGGGGGGACTGAAGCTTTCTTT. This sequence encodes CASSEGGTEAFF.

The V and J genes are TRBV12-3 or TRBV12-4 and TRBJ1-5; a possible D gene is TRBD1 (5 bases). V was trimmed by 5 bases and J by 7 bases, leaving 9 bases between them. CDR3 length: 12 amino acids. The chain's CDR3 is CASSSGGQPQHF. CDR3 sequence (DNA): TGTGCCAGCAGTAGCGGGGGGCAGCCCCAGCATTTT.

V is TRBV6-5 and J is TRBJ1-2; D gene ambiguous. This CDR3 has 14 residues. Germline lookup yields CDR1 MNHEY and CDR2 SVGAGI. Trimming took off 0 bases at V and 1 base at J, with 6 bases between the two ends. The CDR3 sequence: CASSYSPVNYGYTF. CDR3 bases: TGTGCCAGCAGTTACTCTCCAGTTAACTATGGCTACACCTTC.

V usage is TRBV19 and J usage is TRBJ1-5; TRBD1 might be the D (5 bases). CDR3 length equals 14 residues. V lost 6 bases and J 7 bases, leaving 16 bases between the germline ends. Germline loops: CDR1 LNHDA, CDR2 SQIVND (reference sequence). The CDR3 reads CASRKLSQGQPQHF. The DNA of the CDR3 is TGTGCCAGTAGGAAATTAAGTCAGGGACAGCCCCAGCATTTT.

This rearrangement joins TRBV6-4 to TRBJ1-1, with 9 bases lining up with TRBD1. Germline assignment: CDR1 MRHNA and CDR2 SNTAGT. The CDR3 is 14 amino acids. The V gene end was trimmed by 6 bases and the J gene end by 4 bases; junction bases not matched to a gene: 6. CDR3 coding DNA: TGTGCCAGCAGGGGCGAGGGACAGGGCACTGAAGCTTTCTTT. Protein product: CASRGEGQGTEAFF.

This chain uses TRBV5-6 with TRBJ1-2; tentatively, D is TRBD1 (6 bases). Trimming removed 1 base from V and 4 bases from J, with 14 bases in between. Germline assignment: CDR1 SGHDT and CDR2 YYEEEE. There are 15 residues in the CDR3. The CDR3 sequence is CASSLLAGASYGYTF. The DNA of the CDR3 is TGTGCCAGCAGCTTGTTAGCAGGGGCGAGCTATGGCTACACCTTC. Together with reference TRBV5-6 and TRBJ1-2, the CDR3 gives the full variable domain: DAGVTQSPTHLIKTRGQQVTLRCSPKSGHDTVSWYQQALGQGPQFIFQYYEEEERQRGNFPDRFSGHQFPNYSSELNVNALLLGDSALYLCASSLLAGASYGYTFGSGTRLTVV.

This chain joins TRBV6-6 and TRBJ2-2, with 11 bases that match TRBD2. J gave up 6 bases and V 5 bases, and 11 bases lay outside the gene matches. The CDR3 totals 17 residues. Germline V lookup: CDR1 MNHNY, CDR2 SVGAGI (reference sequence). CDR3 coding DNA: TGTGCCAGCAGTCCCACCGTCGGTAGCGGGGGGGCCGGGGAGCTGTTTTTT. Amino acid sequence: CASSPTVGSGGAGELFF.

The J gene is TRBJ1-2, the V gene TRBV4-2; 9 bases are a match to TRBD1. Germline CDR1 reads LGHNA; CDR2 reads YNFKEQ. Losses at the gene ends were 1 base for V and 1 base for J; bases not matched to a gene: 1. CDR3 length equals 15 residues. CDR3 nucleotide sequence: TGTGCCAGCAGCCAAGGGGGACAGGGTAACTATGGCTACACCTTC. Translated: CASSQGGQGNYGYTF.

The rearrangement joins TRBV6-5 to TRBJ1-1, with D possibly matching TRBD1 (5 bases). Per the germline V gene, CDR1 is MNHEY and CDR2 is SVGAGI. This CDR3 region has 14 residues. V was shortened by 2 bases and J by 1 base, with 8 bases between the two germline ends. This CDR3 reads CASSYGAWNTEAFF. The CDR3 nucleotides are TGTGCCAGCAGTTACGGGGCTTGGAACACTGAAGCTTTCTTT.

V usage is TRBV27 and J usage is TRBJ2-3; D is unclear. The CDR3 has 8 amino acids. Trimming pared 5 bases from V and 11 bases from J, leaving 2 bases between. Per the germline V gene, CDR1 is MNHEY and CDR2 is SMNVEV (reference sequence). CDR3 sequence reads: CASSQQYF. The DNA of the CDR3 is TGTGCCAGCAGTCAGCAGTATTTT.